What follows describes a single T cell receptor (beta chain). This entry comes from a study of control samples from healthy donors and cancer patients. The table came from immunoSEQ multiplex PCR; TCRdb's copy has only in-frame clones and leaves some out. Altogether 100,000 to 120,000 clones are present, roughly 80% being singletons, with the ten largest covering approximately 13%. The V segment lost 7 bases and the J segment 8 bases; nucleotides outside the gene matches: 16. The CDR3 sequence is 18 residues long. Germline V gene data show CDR1 as SGHAT and CDR2 as FQNNGV. The genes are TRBV11-2 and TRBJ2-1; 14 bases fit TRBD2. Sequenced: blood. The sequence was collected from a woman aged 45-65 years in good health. The CDR3 spells CASMASTGLAGGRDEQFF. CDR3 bases: TGTGCCAGCATGGCTTCCACAGGACTAGCGGGAGGTCGGGATGAGCAGTTCTTC.